One and the same sample provided the 22 T cell receptor beta chains below, sequenced in a study of OX40 agonist ivuxolimab in advanced cancers. Sequenced by immunoSEQ multiplex PCR; TCRdb stores in-frame clones only, minus some. The data contain roughly 70,000 clones, approximately 89% of them singletons. The material was CD4+ or CD8+ T cells sorted from blood, obtained in a trial of the OX40 agonist ivuxolimab. The receptor set was obtained from an adult with an advanced solid tumor such as melanoma, head and neck, liver or kidney cancer.

The chain joins TRBV7-6 to TRBJ2-7; TRBD1 matches 7 bases. In germline, CDR1 is SGHVS, CDR2 FNYEAQ. The CDR3 is 18 residues long. The trim removed 5 bases at V and 3 bases at J, leaving 19 bases unmatched. This chain's CDR3 is CASSTHLQNRGGYYEQYF. CDR3 coding DNA: TGTGCCAGCAGCACGCACCTCCAGAACAGGGGTGGATACTACGAGCAGTACTTC.

The chain combines TRBV7-9 with TRBJ2-5, with a weak D call TRBD2 (5 bases). V was trimmed by 5 bases and J by 0 bases, leaving 7 bases between them. Germline loops: CDR1 SEHNR, CDR2 FQNEAQ (reference sequence). CDR3 length: 13 residues. The CDR3 DNA reads TGTGCCAGCAGCCTCGGGAACCAAGAGACCCAGTACTTC. This translates into CASSLGNQETQYF. The full variable domain, rest sourced from reference TRBV7-9 and TRBJ2-5, is DTGVSQNPRHKITKRGQNVTFRCDPISEHNRLYWYRQTLGQGPEFLTYFQNEAQLEKSRLLSDRFSAERPKGSFSTLEIQRTEQGDSAMYLCASSLGNQETQYFGPGTRLLVL.

The chain uses TRBV2 and TRBJ2-4; possible D gene TRBD2, 7 bases. The CDR3 consists of 14 residues. Germline lookup yields CDR1 SNHLY and CDR2 FYNNEI. V was clipped by 7 bases and J by 8 bases, with 18 bases between them. The CDR3 region is CASNLGGAHHIQYF. The CDR3 region has the DNA TGTGCCAGCAACTTGGGGGGGGCGCATCACATTCAGTACTTC.

The chain couples TRBV19 to TRBJ1-1; 8 bases fit TRBD1. J was trimmed by 3 bases and V by 5 bases; bases with no gene match: 2. From germline, CDR1 is LNHDA and CDR2 SQIVND (reference sequence). This CDR3 is 13 amino acids long. CDR3 DNA sequence: TGTGCCAGTAGTGCGGACAGGGACACTGAAGCTTTCTTT. Residues: CASSADRDTEAFF.

The chain couples TRBV2 to TRBJ2-1; the match to TRBD1 covers 7 bases. The V gene's germline CDR1 is SNHLY and CDR2 FYNNEI. The CDR3 sequence is 15 residues long. Trimming took 4 bases from V and 0 from J; bases not matched to a gene: 3. The CDR3: CASSATGFSYNEQFF. The DNA for the CDR3 is TGTGCCAGCAGTGCGACAGGGTTCTCCTACAATGAGCAGTTCTTC.

The CDR3 spells CASSMDRGREAFF. In nucleotides, the CDR3 is TGTGCCAGCAGTATGGACAGGGGGAGAGAAGCTTTCTTT. This sequence joins TRBV6-4 and TRBJ1-1; the match to TRBD1 covers 10 bases. The CDR3 has 13 residues. The J segment lost 8 bases and the V segment lost 5 bases, leaving 5 bases of the junction unmatched. Germline V CDR1 and CDR2: MRHNA, SNTAGT.

This chain uses TRBV2 with TRBJ2-3; no clear D gene. CDR1 SNHLY and CDR2 FYNNEI come from the germline V gene. The CDR3 totals 13 residues. Trimming shortened V by 5 bases and J by 1 base, and 7 bases separated the two germline ends. CDR3 in DNA: TGTGCCAGCAGTTTGCAGGGCACAGATACGCAGTATTTT. Protein product: CASSLQGTDTQYF.

The J gene is TRBJ1-4, the V gene TRBV28; no firm D call. Germline V gives CDR1 MDHEN, CDR2 SYDVKM. CDR3 length: 11 amino acids. V shed 8 bases and J shed 8 bases, with 9 bases lying between them. This chain's CDR3 is CASELEEKLFF. CDR3 sequence (DNA): TGTGCCAGCGAACTCGAGGAAAAACTGTTTTTT.

The rearrangement uses TRBV11-3 and TRBJ1-1, with 8 positions matching TRBD1. The CDR3 runs to 16 residues. CDR1 is SGHNT and CDR2 is YENEEA in the germline V gene. After removal of 3 bases from V and 0 bases from J, the junction contained 6 bases not matched to a gene. The CDR3 bases are TGTGCCAGCAGCTTTGGGGACAGGTCTTTGAACACTGAAGCTTTCTTT. Its protein product is CASSFGDRSLNTEAFF.

Only a few counts were recorded for this clone. Other nucleotide sequences from this sample produce the same CDR3. The gene calls are TRBV2 and TRBJ1-5, with TRBD1 identical over 7 bases. From germline, CDR1 is SNHLY and CDR2 FYNNEI. After removal of 5 bases from V and 4 bases from J, the junction contained 5 bases not matched to a gene. This CDR3 has 14 residues. The CDR3 nucleotides read TGTGCCAGCAGTCGGAGCAGGGGGAATCAGCCCCAGCATTTT. Protein product: CASSRSRGNQPQHF.

This chain links TRBV7-8 with TRBJ2-5; no definite D call. Germline V CDR1 and CDR2: SGHVS, FQNEAQ. The CDR3 covers 14 residues. V lost 1 base and J 5 bases, leaving 11 bases between the germline ends. In nucleotides, the CDR3 is TGTGCCAGCAGCTTAGAGGTGTTCCGGGAGACCCAGTACTTC. This translates into CASSLEVFRETQYF. Complete variable domain (other parts from reference TRBV7-8 and TRBJ2-5): GAGVSQSPRYKVAKRGQDVALRCDPISGHVSLFWYQQALGQGPEFLTYFQNEAQLDKSGLPSDRFFAERPEGSVSTLKIQRTQQEDSAVYLCASSLEVFRETQYFGPGTRLLVL.

The V gene is TRBV28, the J gene TRBJ2-3, with 8 bases fitting TRBD2. In germline, CDR1 is MDHEN, CDR2 SYDVKM. The CDR3 runs 16 residues. V was clipped by 3 bases and J by 5 bases; unmatched bases: 10. CDR3 protein: CASSLGRGGRGDTQYF. The CDR3 DNA follows: TGTGCCAGCAGTTTGGGACGGGGGGGCCGAGGAGATACGCAGTATTTT.

This rearrangement joins TRBV19 to TRBJ2-5, with TRBD1 identical over 8 bases. Germline V lookup: CDR1 LNHDA, CDR2 SQIVND (reference sequence). The CDR3 is 13 residues long. V gave up 5 bases and J gave up 5 bases; unmatched junction bases: 4. Here the CDR3 DNA reads TGTGCCAGTAGTGCGGACAGGGAGGAGACCCAGTACTTC. Translating it yields CASSADREETQYF.

This clone was seen just once. This sequence joins TRBV23-1 and TRBJ2-7; 7 positions match TRBD2. TRBV23-1 is annotated as an ORF whose role is uncertain. The CDR3 has 15 amino acids. The V gene end was trimmed by 0 bases and the J gene end by 3 bases; junction bases not matched to a gene: 5. This CDR3 reads CASSQSGGEGYEQYF. CDR3 nucleotide sequence: TGCGCCAGCAGTCAATCGGGAGGGGAAGGCTACGAGCAGTACTTC.

The chain carries TRBV11-2 and TRBJ2-6; D uncertain. From germline, CDR1 is SGHAT and CDR2 FQNNGV. The CDR3 is 16 amino acids. V lost 2 bases to trimming and J lost 2 bases, with 10 bases between them. The CDR3 DNA sequence: TGTGCCAGCAGCTTATTGGGTGGGGCTGGGGCCAACGTCCTGACTTTC. Its protein product is CASSLLGGAGANVLTF. Variable domain in full (rest from reference TRBV11-2 and TRBJ2-6): EAGVAQSPRYKIIEKRQSVAFWCNPISGHATLYWYQQILGQGPKLLIQFQNNGVVDDSQLPKDRFSAERLKGVDSTLKIQPAKLEDSAVYLCASSLLGGAGANVLTFGAGSRLTVL.

This chain uses TRBV28 with TRBJ2-5; a possible D gene is TRBD1 (6 bases). The CDR3 is 14 residues long. V was cut by 8 bases and J by 2 bases, with 15 bases left in between. Germline CDR1 reads MDHEN; CDR2 reads SYDVKM. CDR3 DNA sequence: TGTGCCAGCGGCAGGGGAATCGGGCAAGAGACCCAGTACTTC. Residues: CASGRGIGQETQYF.

Here the CDR3 reads CASSDRIYGYTF. DNA for the CDR3: TGTGCCAGCAGTGACAGGATATATGGCTACACCTTC. The V gene is TRBV2, the J gene TRBJ1-2, with unresolved D. This CDR3 spans 12 amino acids. Germline loops: CDR1 SNHLY, CDR2 FYNNEI. V was pared by 3 bases and J by 5 bases, with 7 bases between.

This chain uses TRBV19 with TRBJ1-4; possible D gene TRBD1, 6 bases. The V and J ends lost 7 bases and 9 bases respectively, with 21 bases between them. The CDR3 is 15 residues long. Germline V lookup: CDR1 LNHDA, CDR2 SQIVND (reference sequence). The CDR3, as DNA: TGTGCCAGTAACCCTCAAGGGACAATGGCCCAAAAACTGTTTTTT. Residues: CASNPQGTMAQKLFF. Filled out from reference TRBV19 and TRBJ1-4, the complete variable domain reads DGGITQSPKYLFRKEGQNVTLSCEQNLNHDAMYWYRQDPGQGLRLIYYSQIVNDFQKGDIAEGYSVSREKKESFPLTVTSAQKNPTAFYLCASNPQGTMAQKLFFGSGTQLSVL.

The chain carries TRBV28 and TRBJ2-1; no clear D gene. Trimming stripped 3 bases from V and 8 bases from J, with 5 bases between. This CDR3 is built from 11 residues. Germline V lookup: CDR1 MDHEN, CDR2 SYDVKM. The CDR3 sequence: CASSFWDEQFF. The CDR3 region has the DNA TGTGCCAGCAGTTTTTGGGATGAGCAGTTCTTC.

The J gene is TRBJ1-2, the V gene TRBV14; D possibly corresponds to TRBD1 (6 bases). Germline V CDR1 and CDR2: SGHDN, FVKESK. The V end lost 5 bases, the J end lost 8 bases, and 15 bases lay between the germline ends. CDR3 length: 13 amino acids. CDR3 nucleotides: TGTGCCAGCAGCGCACAGGGTTCGGGAGGCTACACCTTC. It codes for CASSAQGSGGYTF.

The chain joins TRBV5-4 to TRBJ1-1, with D possibly being TRBD1 (5 bases). The V gene lost 4 bases and the J gene lost 0 bases, with 13 bases spanning the gap. The CDR3 spans 15 residues. CDR1 and CDR2 from the germline V gene are SGHNT and YYREEE (reference sequence). CDR3 sequence reads: CASSLRGDVNTEAFF. The CDR3 bases are TGTGCCAGCAGCCTCCGGGGGGACGTGAACACTGAAGCTTTCTTT.

V and J are TRBV7-6 and TRBJ2-1, with a possible D match to TRBD1 (5 bases). The CDR3 sequence is 15 residues long. V lost 3 bases and J lost 2, with 11 bases in between. The germline V gene has CDR1 SGHVS and CDR2 FNYEAQ. The CDR3 DNA follows: TGTGCCAGCAGCTTTGGGGCCCCGGCCTACAATGAGCAGTTCTTC. This sequence encodes CASSFGAPAYNEQFF.